The 20 T cell receptor beta chains below all came from one sample that was sequenced in a study of blood T cell repertoires in COVID-19. Clones were read by immunoSEQ multiplex PCR, and TCRdb kept only the in-frame ones, dropping some. The table lists about 32,000 clones, 90% of them singletons. Sequenced: peripheral blood. The receptors shown here come from a man between 65 and 85 years old with active or convalescent COVID-19.

The chain recombines TRBV18 with TRBJ2-1; 12 positions agree with TRBD2. Germline CDR1 reads KGHSH; CDR2 reads LQKENI. This CDR3 has 15 residues. J lost 4 bases, V lost 6 bases, and 4 bases had no gene match. The CDR3 DNA sequence: TGTGCCAGCTCCCAGACTAGCGGGGGATACAATGAGCAGTTCTTC. This codes for CASSQTSGGYNEQFF.

The CDR3 region is CATSRDRGQGPPAQYF. CDR3 nucleotides: TGTGCCACCAGCAGAGACAGGGGACAGGGGCCCCCGGCCCAGTACTTC. The chain recombines TRBV15 with TRBJ2-5; 10 nucleotides agree with TRBD1. Germline loops: CDR1 LNHNV, CDR2 YYDKDF (reference sequence). Trimming cost V 0 bases and J 9 bases; bases outside gene matches: 10. CDR3 length: 16 amino acids.

The chain is built from TRBV18 and TRBJ1-4; a possible D gene is TRBD1 (5 bases). The germline gives CDR1 KGHSH, CDR2 LQKENI. Between the trimmed V and J ends, which lost 0 bases and 10 bases, there was a span of 6 bases. The CDR3 extends over 12 amino acids. CDR3 bases: TGTGCCAGCTCACCACCGGGGGGAAAACTGTTTTTT. This gives the protein CASSPPGGKLFF.

This rearrangement joins TRBV7-9 to TRBJ2-5; D might be TRBD1 (6 bases). V was pared by 4 bases and J by 9 bases, with 15 bases between. The germline V gene has CDR1 SEHNR and CDR2 FQNEAQ (reference sequence). This CDR3 is 13 amino acids long. The CDR3 nucleotides are TGTGCCAGCAGCTCTATGACAGGCTTGGCCCAGTACTTC. Translating it yields CASSSMTGLAQYF.

The chain uses TRBV24-1 and TRBJ1-1, with D tentatively TRBD1 (6 bases). V was pared by 6 bases and J by 8 bases, with 15 bases between. This CDR3 has 13 residues. The germline CDR1 and CDR2 sequences are KGHDR and SFDVKD. The CDR3 loop reads CATSRGGFGEAFF. The CDR3 DNA is TGTGCCACCAGTAGGGGGGGGTTCGGGGAAGCTTTCTTT.

The V and J genes are TRBV11-3 and TRBJ2-1; maybe TRBD1 (6 bases). Germline CDR1 is SGHNT and CDR2 is YENEEA. V lost 0 bases and J 10 bases, leaving 16 bases between the germline ends. This CDR3 is built from 15 residues. Here the CDR3 DNA reads TGTGCCAGCAGCTTAGATTCGGGACACCCCACAGAGCAGTTCTTC. The encoded protein is CASSLDSGHPTEQFF.

The rearrangement uses TRBV9 and TRBJ1-1; tentative D call: TRBD1 (6 bases). CDR1 SGDLS and CDR2 YYNGEE come from the germline V gene. V lost 0 bases and J lost 1, with 13 bases in between. The CDR3 is made up of 16 amino acids. The CDR3 here is CASSVAAGRGNTEAFF. CDR3 nucleotide sequence: TGTGCCAGCAGCGTAGCTGCGGGCAGGGGGAACACTGAAGCTTTCTTT. Supplemented by reference TRBV9 and TRBJ1-1, the full variable domain reads DSGVTQTPKHLITATGQRVTLRCSPRSGDLSVYWYQQSLDQGLQFLIQYYNGEERAKGNILERFSAQQFPDLHSELNLSSLELGDSALYFCASSVAAGRGNTEAFFGQGTRLTVV.

The V call is TRBV9, the J call TRBJ2-7, with D unclear. CDR1 and CDR2 from the germline V gene are SGDLS and YYNGEE. Trimming pared 0 bases from V and 0 bases from J, leaving 7 bases between. This CDR3 has 14 amino acids. DNA for the CDR3: TGTGCCAGCAGCGTAGATGGCAGCTCCTACGAGCAGTACTTC. It yields the protein CASSVDGSSYEQYF. The variable domain in full, completed from reference TRBV9 and TRBJ2-7, reads DSGVTQTPKHLITATGQRVTLRCSPRSGDLSVYWYQQSLDQGLQFLIQYYNGEERAKGNILERFSAQQFPDLHSELNLSSLELGDSALYFCASSVDGSSYEQYFGPGTRLTVT.

This clone was found once. The chain is built from TRBV9 and TRBJ1-2, with D tentatively TRBD1 (5 bases). Per the germline V gene, CDR1 is SGDLS and CDR2 is YYNGEE. The V and J ends lost 1 base and 8 bases respectively, with 12 bases between them. The CDR3 extends over 13 amino acids. The CDR3 sequence is CASSVTWGQGYTF. DNA for the CDR3: TGTGCCAGCAGCGTAACATGGGGCCAAGGCTACACCTTC. Full variable domain (rest looked up from reference TRBV9 and TRBJ1-2): DSGVTQTPKHLITATGQRVTLRCSPRSGDLSVYWYQQSLDQGLQFLIQYYNGEERAKGNILERFSAQQFPDLHSELNLSSLELGDSALYFCASSVTWGQGYTFGSGTRLTVV.

The V and J genes are TRBV4-2 and TRBJ2-3; 9 bases match TRBD2. This CDR3 has 14 residues. With V trimmed by 4 bases and J by 7 bases, 6 bases remained unmatched. Germline V gene data show CDR1 as LGHNA and CDR2 as YNFKEQ. The CDR3 sequence is CASSRGGARNTQYF. CDR3 bases: TGTGCCAGCAGCCGCGGGGGGGCCAGGAATACGCAGTATTTT.

This chain links TRBV6-4 with TRBJ2-1; 8 bases map to TRBD1. The CDR3 spans 13 residues. With 4 bases clipped from V and 6 bases from J, the junction kept 2 bases outside the gene matches. Germline-derived CDR1 and CDR2 are MRHNA and SNTAGT. DNA for the CDR3: TGTGCCAGCAGTGGACAGGGGAGCAATGAGCAGTTCTTC. This encodes CASSGQGSNEQFF.

The V and J genes are TRBV5-1 and TRBJ1-3, with 9 nucleotides matching TRBD1. Germline values: CDR1 SGHRS, CDR2 YFSETQ. This CDR3 is built from 16 residues. J gave up 0 bases and V 2 bases, and 3 bases lay outside the gene matches. CDR3 DNA: TGCGCCAGCAGCTTACAGGGGGCCCACTCTGGAAACACCATATATTTT. Translating it yields CASSLQGAHSGNTIYF.

The genes are TRBV2 and TRBJ2-1; 7 bases are a match to TRBD2. From germline, CDR1 is SNHLY and CDR2 FYNNEI. The CDR3 loop spans 13 amino acids. V lost 5 bases and J lost 7; bases outside the gene matches: 5. The DNA of the CDR3 is TGTGCCAGCAGTCGACTAGCTTGGAATGAGCAGTTCTTC. Translating it yields CASSRLAWNEQFF.

V usage is TRBV6-5 and J usage is TRBJ2-7; 10 bases are a match to TRBD2. The CDR3 is 15 amino acids. Trimming at V came to 6 bases and at J to 4 bases, leaving 9 bases not matched to a gene. Germline V CDR1 and CDR2: MNHEY, SVGAGI. The DNA of the CDR3 is TGTGCCAGCAGCGACTTGGGACTAGCGAGGTACGAGCAGTACTTC. Protein sequence: CASSDLGLARYEQYF.

This chain connects TRBV11-2 to TRBJ1-1; the match to TRBD1 covers 8 bases. V shed 5 bases, J shed 2 bases, and the junction held 10 bases outside the gene matches. CDR1 and CDR2 from the germline V gene are SGHAT and FQNNGV. The CDR3 consists of 16 residues. This chain's CDR3 is CASSPQSGTGNTEAFF. In DNA, the CDR3 is TGTGCCAGCAGCCCCCAATCCGGGACAGGTAACACTGAAGCTTTCTTT. Filled out from reference TRBV11-2 and TRBJ1-1, the complete variable domain reads EAGVAQSPRYKIIEKRQSVAFWCNPISGHATLYWYQQILGQGPKLLIQFQNNGVVDDSQLPKDRFSAERLKGVDSTLKIQPAKLEDSAVYLCASSPQSGTGNTEAFFGQGTRLTVV.

This clone was observed once. The chain links TRBV19 to TRBJ2-3; 7 nucleotides agree with TRBD1. The CDR3 is 14 residues long. J was trimmed by 1 base and V by 3 bases; bases with no gene match: 1. Germline CDR1 reads LNHDA; CDR2 reads SQIVND (reference sequence). CDR3 sequence: CASSIGTGTDTQYF. In DNA, the CDR3 is TGTGCCAGTAGTATCGGGACAGGCACAGATACGCAGTATTTT.

This chain links TRBV5-1 with TRBJ2-1; possibly TRBD1 for D (6 bases). Trimming removed 6 bases from V and 3 bases from J, with 13 bases in between. CDR1 is SGHRS, CDR2 YFSETQ, per germline. CDR3 size: 14 residues. The CDR3 loop is CASTTGTLYNEQFF. CDR3 DNA sequence: TGCGCCAGCACAACCGGGACACTCTACAATGAGCAGTTCTTC.

The CDR3 DNA reads TGTGCCTCAGCGGGGGGGGGCACAGATACGCAGTATTTT. Translation: CASAGGGTDTQYF. The rearrangement links TRBV6-6 to TRBJ2-3; 10 bases match TRBD2. V gave up 11 bases and J gave up 1 base; unmatched junction bases: 3. The CDR3 is 13 residues long. Germline CDR1 MNHNY, CDR2 SVGAGI (reference sequence).

The chain links TRBV11-2 to TRBJ1-2, with a weak D call TRBD1 (6 bases). The CDR3 extends over 13 amino acids. The germline V and J ends were trimmed by 6 bases and 8 bases, with 16 bases remaining between them. From germline, CDR1 is SGHAT and CDR2 FQNNGV. The CDR3 DNA sequence: TGTGCCAGCAGGGCCCGGGACATCGGGGGCTACACCTTC. As protein: CASRARDIGGYTF.

V gene TRBV15 combines with J gene TRBJ1-2; TRBD1 is a possible D gene (6 bases). This CDR3 has 12 residues. Trimming shortened V by 4 bases and J by 7 bases, and 10 bases separated the two germline ends. Germline V lookup: CDR1 LNHNV, CDR2 YYDKDF (reference sequence). The CDR3 bases are TGTGCCACCAGCACCACAGGGTCTGGCTACACCTTC. This sequence encodes CATSTTGSGYTF.